Listed below are T cell receptor beta chains from one sample, sequenced in a study of molecular identifiers for immune sequencing clone quantification. One entry per CDR3 protein results from TCRdb running MiXCR on the PCR reads. Among 100,000 or so distinct CDR3 sequences listed, 30% to 35% were seen once. Source material: naive CD8+ T cells from blood, with Jurkat cell RNA spiked in. The receptors were sampled from a human donor in good health. Some libraries in this study had Jurkat cell RNA spiked in. Each CDR3 is given with its conserved first and last residue. D genes are given only for firm matches. Where a row states a size, it is once, few, many or the class of an expanded clone; other rows omit it.

j_call,clone_size,d_call,v_call,cdr3_nt,cdr3_aa
TRBJ2-7,.,TRBD2,TRBV11-2,TGTGCCAGCAGCTCAGGTGGACTAGCGGTTTCCCCCTACGAGCAGTACTTC,CASSSGGLAVSPYEQYF
TRBJ1-3,.,TRBD1,TRBV14,TGTGCCAGCAGCCCATTTCAGGGGGCGGTCGGAAACACCATATATTTT,CASSPFQGAVGNTIYF
TRBJ2-7,.,.,TRBV29-1,TGCAGCGTTGAAGATCTTCGAGGGAACGAGCAGTACTTC,CSVEDLRGNEQYF
TRBJ2-1,.,.,TRBV12-3/TRBV12-4,TGTGCCAGCAGCAAACTTGAGGACGTGACCAATGAGCAGTTCTTC,CASSKLEDVTNEQFF
TRBJ2-7,many,.,TRBV4-3,TGCGCCAGCAGCCAAGTCTCCCGGGGCGGGGCGTACGAGCAGTACTTC,CASSQVSRGGAYEQYF
TRBJ2-3,few,TRBD2,TRBV19,TGTGCCAGTAGTATGGCGGGAGGGCCGATAGATACGCAGTATTTT,CASSMAGGPIDTQYF
TRBJ2-7,many,.,TRBV6-5,TGTGCCAGCATTTCAGGGCCACAGCAGTACTTC,CASISGPQQYF
TRBJ1-6,many,TRBD1,TRBV20-1,TGCAGTGCTGTCGACAGGGTATCACCCCTCCACTTT,CSAVDRVSPLHF
TRBJ1-5,few,.,TRBV19,TGTGCCAGTAGTATGACAGGAAATCAGCCCCAGCATTTT,CASSMTGNQPQHF
TRBJ1-4,few,.,TRBV5-1,TGCGCCAGCAGTGAGGGCGCAGGGGAAAAACTGTTTTTT,CASSEGAGEKLFF
TRBJ2-1,many,.,TRBV5-4,TGTGCCAGCAGCTTGGCAGCAGGTCCTTACTCTCCCAATGAGCAGTTCTTC,CASSLAAGPYSPNEQFF
TRBJ2-7,few,.,TRBV28,TGTGCCAGCAGTTTCCGGGGAAAACCGCTCTCCTACGAGCAGTACTTC,CASSFRGKPLSYEQYF
TRBJ2-7,.,.,TRBV27,TGTGCCAGCAGTCCGCTTGACAGATCCTACGAGCAGTACTTC,CASSPLDRSYEQYF
TRBJ2-1,.,.,TRBV6-4,TGTGCCAGCAGAGTAGGGGGAGAGGACCACAATGAGCAGTTCTTC,CASRVGGEDHNEQFF
TRBJ2-2,medium-sized,.,TRBV7-9,TGTGCCAGCAGCTTAGTGAGCAACACCGGGGAGCTGTTTTTT,CASSLVSNTGELFF
TRBJ2-7,.,.,TRBV5-1,TGCGCCAGCAGCTTATATCAGGGGAGCCCCTACGAGCAGTACTTC,CASSLYQGSPYEQYF
TRBJ2-3,.,.,TRBV6-1,TGTGCCAGCAGGCGAGAGAACACAGATACGCAGTATTTT,CASRRENTDTQYF
TRBJ2-3,.,TRBD2,TRBV28,TGTGCCAGCACTTTGACTAGCGCCTCAGATACGCAGTATTTT,CASTLTSASDTQYF
TRBJ2-5,few,.,TRBV7-6,TGTGCCAGCAGCTCAGCCGAGGAGACCCAGTACTTC,CASSSAEETQYF
TRBJ2-1,.,TRBD2,TRBV19,TGTGCCAGTAGTATAGGTCGCGGGAGGGGGGGCAATGAGCAGTTCTTC,CASSIGRGRGGNEQFF
TRBJ1-5,few,.,TRBV28,TGTGCCAGCAGTTTCTTGGGGAACGGTCAGCCCCAGCATTTT,CASSFLGNGQPQHF